These 22 T cell receptor beta chains were all obtained from the same sample, sequenced in a study of blood T cell repertoires in COVID-19. TCRdb keeps only in-frame clones here, not all; method: immunoSEQ multiplex PCR. Of 70,000 to 95,000 clones listed, roughly 90% are singletons. The sample consisted of peripheral blood. These receptors came from a man aged 45 to 65 with COVID-19, enrolled during active disease.

This rearrangement joins TRBV4-3 to TRBJ1-2, with D unresolved. V dropped 1 base and J dropped 1 base, with 13 bases sitting between them. Per the germline V gene, CDR1 is LGHNA and CDR2 is YSLEER. The CDR3 runs to 16 residues. The CDR3 DNA sequence: TGCGCCAGCAGCCAAGGACAAGGATCCTATAACTATGGCTACACCTTC. As protein: CASSQGQGSYNYGYTF.

The chain carries TRBV18 and TRBJ2-7; D perhaps matches TRBD1 (5 bases). V was shortened by 2 bases and J by 2 bases, with 13 bases between the two germline ends. The CDR3 runs to 15 residues. Germline V gives CDR1 KGHSH, CDR2 LQKENI. The DNA of the CDR3 is TGTGCCAGCTCACCAGATCTAGGGGTTGCCTACGAGCAGTACTTC. This gives the protein CASSPDLGVAYEQYF.

This chain connects TRBV4-1 to TRBJ1-2, with 7 positions matching TRBD1. The CDR3 spans 13 residues. Germline loops: CDR1 MGHRA, CDR2 YSYEKL. Germline trimming cut 0 bases from V and 10 bases from J; bases unmatched to any gene: 5. CDR3 nucleotides: TGCGCCAGCAGCCAAGATAGGGGGCCTGACTACACCTTC. Its protein is CASSQDRGPDYTF.

CDR3 sequence (DNA): TGCGCCAGCAGCCAAGAAAGGGGAATCAATGGCTACACCTTC. This codes for CASSQERGINGYTF. The V call is TRBV4-3, the J call TRBJ1-2, with D perhaps matching TRBD1 (5 bases). CDR3 length: 14 amino acids. The V end was cut by 0 bases, the J end by 6 bases, with 11 bases between. CDR1 is LGHNA, CDR2 YSLEER, per germline.

The V gene is TRBV11-2, the J gene TRBJ1-1, with D possibly being TRBD1 (6 bases). The V end was cut by 2 bases, the J end by 6 bases, with 16 bases between. Per germline, CDR1 SGHAT and CDR2 FQNNGV. CDR3 length equals 15 residues. In nucleotides, the CDR3 is TGTGCCAGCAGCTTACCCGAACAGGGTCGGCCTGAAGCTTTCTTT. This gives the protein CASSLPEQGRPEAFF.

For this clone: One junction end disagrees with the germline gene, perhaps due to a read error. The chain is built from TRBV7-7 and TRBJ2-5; no definite D call. Germline V gene sequence: CDR1 SSHAT, CDR2 FNYEAQ (reference sequence). CDR3 length equals 14 residues. CDR3 DNA sequence: TGTGCTAGCAGCCCTTCCGCCCCGGGAGAGACCCAGTACTTC. Residues: CASSPSAPGETQYF.

CDR3 residues: CASSQEGALWSQYF. The CDR3 DNA sequence: TGTGCCAGCAGCCAAGAGGGGGCACTTTGGTCTCAGTACTTC. The V call is TRBV3-1 (or the pseudogene TRBV3-2), the J call TRBJ2-7; the D gene is possibly TRBD1 (6 bases). This CDR3 contains 14 residues. Germline lookup yields CDR1 LGHDT and CDR2 YNNKEL (reference sequence). V was trimmed by 0 bases and J by 10 bases, leaving 16 bases between them.

The V gene is TRBV4-3, the J gene TRBJ1-2, with 8 bases that match TRBD1. The CDR3 length is 16 residues. With V trimmed by 3 bases and J by 1 base, 7 bases remained unmatched. The germline gives CDR1 LGHNA, CDR2 YSLEER. The CDR3 DNA sequence: TGCGCCAGCAGCCATGCCGGGACAGGAGTTAACTATGGCTACACCTTC. Amino acids: CASSHAGTGVNYGYTF.

This chain uses TRBV9 with TRBJ2-2; 7 nucleotides align to TRBD1. After removal of 2 bases from V and 7 bases from J, the junction contained 2 bases not matched to a gene. Germline assignment: CDR1 SGDLS and CDR2 YYNGEE. The CDR3 loop spans 13 amino acids. CDR3: CASSVWDSGELFF. The DNA for the CDR3 is TGTGCCAGCAGCGTCTGGGACAGCGGGGAGCTGTTTTTT.

The chain recombines TRBV18 with TRBJ2-7; D not resolved. CDR1 KGHSH and CDR2 LQKENI come from the germline V gene. Trimming pared 3 bases from V and 0 bases from J, leaving 18 bases between. The CDR3 is 17 residues long. Here the CDR3 DNA reads TGTGCCAGCTCACCGGCCTCTGGGCTGATTAACTCCTACGAGCAGTACTTC. Translated, it gives CASSPASGLINSYEQYF.

The chain is built from TRBV15 and TRBJ2-2, with D possibly TRBD2 on 5 matching bases. The V gene's germline CDR1 is LNHNV and CDR2 YYDKDF (reference sequence). The CDR3 totals 14 residues. V lost 2 bases and J lost 6, with 10 bases in between. The CDR3 nucleotides read TGTGCCACCAGCAGAACGGGAAAATCCGGGGAGCTGTTTTTT. It yields the protein CATSRTGKSGELFF. Filled out from reference TRBV15 and TRBJ2-2, the complete variable domain reads DAMVIQNPRYQVTQFGKPVTLSCSQTLNHNVMYWYQQKSSQAPKLLFHYYDKDFNNEADTPDNFQSRRPNTSFCFLDIRSPGLGDTAMYLCATSRTGKSGELFFGEGSRLTVL.

This chain joins TRBV19 and TRBJ2-3; maybe TRBD2 (6 bases). The V end was cut by 6 bases, the J end by 5 bases, with 21 bases between. CDR1 LNHDA and CDR2 SQIVND come from the germline V gene (reference sequence). This CDR3 region has 16 residues. CDR3 sequence (DNA): TGTGCCAGTAGCCTCTGGCTAGCGCAGTCAAGAGATACGCAGTATTTT. Translating it yields CASSLWLAQSRDTQYF.

CDR3 sequence reads: CASRPGQGRGEQFF. DNA for the CDR3: TGTGCCAGCAGACCGGGACAGGGGAGGGGTGAGCAGTTCTTC. The chain links TRBV6-4 to TRBJ2-1; 10 bases fit TRBD1. Germline V CDR1 and CDR2: MRHNA, SNTAGT. The CDR3 loop spans 14 amino acids. J lost 9 bases, V lost 6 bases, and 8 bases had no gene match.

The sample holds a few counts of this clone. The CDR3 coding sequence is TGTGCCAGCAGCGCACAGGGGACTGGAAACACCATATATTTT. As protein: CASSAQGTGNTIYF. This chain links TRBV3-1 (or the pseudogene TRBV3-2) with TRBJ1-3; the match to TRBD1 covers 7 bases. The length of the CDR3 is 14 residues. Germline V gives CDR1 LGHDT, CDR2 YNNKEL (reference sequence). J gave up 2 bases and V 5 bases, and 3 bases lay outside the gene matches.

The CDR3 protein is CATSRDGRGDNQPQHF. The CDR3 DNA follows: TGTGCCACCAGCAGAGATGGCAGGGGCGACAATCAGCCCCAGCATTTT. The chain is built from TRBV15 and TRBJ1-5; D is possibly TRBD1 (6 bases). The CDR3 spans 16 residues. The germline gives CDR1 LNHNV, CDR2 YYDKDF (reference sequence). V gave up 0 bases and J gave up 3 bases, with 12 bases separating them. The full variable domain, rest sourced from reference TRBV15 and TRBJ1-5, is DAMVIQNPRYQVTQFGKPVTLSCSQTLNHNVMYWYQQKSSQAPKLLFHYYDKDFNNEADTPDNFQSRRPNTSFCFLDIRSPGLGDTAMYLCATSRDGRGDNQPQHFGDGTRLSIL.

J is TRBJ2-7 and V is TRBV12-3 or TRBV12-4; 7 bases fit TRBD1. V was pared by 2 bases and J by 3 bases, with 1 base of the junction left unmatched. This CDR3 spans 13 amino acids. The CDR3 sequence is CASSLRGLYEQYF. The CDR3 DNA sequence: TGTGCCAGCAGTTTAAGGGGGCTCTACGAGCAGTACTTC.

The chain employs TRBV12-3 or TRBV12-4 and TRBJ1-2; 7 bases are shared with TRBD1. This CDR3 is built from 12 residues. The J segment lost 4 bases and the V segment lost 11 bases, leaving 7 bases of the junction unmatched. CDR3 DNA sequence: TGTGCCGTACAGGGGAGGATCTATGGCTACACCTTC. This encodes CAVQGRIYGYTF.

This chain joins TRBV5-1 and TRBJ2-3; no reliable D call. V lost 0 bases to trimming and J lost 4 bases, with 18 bases between them. Germline V CDR1 and CDR2: SGHRS, YFSETQ. The CDR3 spans 17 residues. The CDR3 DNA follows: TGCGCCAGCAGCTTGGCGTTAACCAGAGTCGAGGCAGATACGCAGTATTTT. It yields the protein CASSLALTRVEADTQYF.

The rearrangement links TRBV7-2 to TRBJ2-3; D is perhaps TRBD2 (6 bases). Germline V gene data show CDR1 as SGHTA and CDR2 as FQGNSA. CDR3 length equals 16 residues. Between the trimmed V and J ends, which lost 2 bases and 0 bases, there was a span of 12 bases. CDR3 protein: CASSLSGGTSTDTQYF. CDR3 bases: TGTGCCAGCAGCTTATCCGGGGGTACTAGCACAGATACGCAGTATTTT.

This rearrangement joins TRBV3-1 (or the pseudogene TRBV3-2) to TRBJ2-3; 9 bases fit TRBD2. This CDR3 is built from 15 residues. CDR1 is LGHDT, CDR2 YNNKEL, per germline (reference sequence). The V and J ends lost 4 bases and 4 bases, in that order; junction bases with no gene match: 6. CDR3 protein: CASSLRRTSADTQYF. CDR3 nucleotide sequence: TGTGCCAGCAGCCTCCGTAGGACTAGCGCAGATACGCAGTATTTT.

The chain carries TRBV15 and TRBJ1-3; D is undetermined. With 3 bases removed from V and 0 bases from J, the gap between germline ends came to 15 bases. Germline CDR1 LNHNV, CDR2 YYDKDF (reference sequence). CDR3 length: 17 residues. The CDR3, as DNA: TGTGCCACCAGCAGGGAAGGATCTCGAGGCTCTGGAAACACCATATATTTT. Its protein product is CATSREGSRGSGNTIYF.

The gene calls are TRBV11-2 and TRBJ2-3, with a weak D call TRBD2 (5 bases). The V end lost 5 bases, the J end lost 1 base, and 13 bases lay between the germline ends. CDR1 SGHAT and CDR2 FQNNGV come from the germline V gene. The CDR3 totals 15 residues. The CDR3 reads CASSPWERGTDTQYF. CDR3 DNA: TGTGCCAGCAGCCCTTGGGAGAGGGGCACAGATACGCAGTATTTT.